The clone carrying this T cell receptor (beta chain) has a handful of counts. The data stem from a study of T cells in Graves' hyperthyroidism and ophthalmopathy. For the study at large: Peripheral blood was drawn at first diagnosis, prior to all treatment.

The investigators amplified TCR beta CDR3 regions from RNA transcripts. Carried out on the TCR CDR3, a first-round RT-PCR used the HTBI primer set. Each CDR3 protein gets one entry after TCRdb re-called the multiplex PCR reads with MiXCR. In the table there are hundreds of thousands of distinct CDR3 sequences, less than 25% of which are singletons. V lost 6 bases to trimming and J lost 4 bases, with 15 bases between them. The CDR3 contains 14 residues. The sequence derives from a man aged 30-40 years with Graves' ophthalmopathy. The genes are TRBV12-3 or TRBV12-4 and TRBJ1-1; D possibly corresponds to TRBD1 (5 bases). Sequenced sample: blood. The CDR3 here is CASRPEGGVTEAFF. CDR3 nucleotide sequence: TGTGCCAGCAGACCTGAAGGAGGGGTCACTGAAGCTTTCTTT.